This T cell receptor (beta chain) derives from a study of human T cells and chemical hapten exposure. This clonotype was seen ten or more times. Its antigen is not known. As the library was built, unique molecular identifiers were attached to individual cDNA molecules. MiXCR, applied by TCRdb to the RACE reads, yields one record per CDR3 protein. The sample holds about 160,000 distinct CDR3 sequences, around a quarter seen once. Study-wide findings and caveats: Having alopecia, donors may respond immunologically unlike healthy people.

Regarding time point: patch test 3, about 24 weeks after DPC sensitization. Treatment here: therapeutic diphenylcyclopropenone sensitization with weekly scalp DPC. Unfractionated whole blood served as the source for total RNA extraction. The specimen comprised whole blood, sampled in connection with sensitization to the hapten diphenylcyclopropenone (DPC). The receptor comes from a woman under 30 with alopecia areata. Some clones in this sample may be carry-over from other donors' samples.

For the CDR3, the DNA is TGTGCCAGCAGTGAGGTGTTACAGGGGGCCCTAGAGCAGTACTTC. Its protein is CASSEVLQGALEQYF. The chain joins TRBV25-1 to TRBJ2-7; 9 nucleotides line up with TRBD1. The CDR3 contains 15 residues. Germline CDR1 reads MGHDK; CDR2 reads SYGVNS. J lost 7 bases, V lost 3 bases, and 10 bases had no gene match.